This T cell receptor beta chain is drawn from a study of cytomegalovirus exposure and HLA in healthy donors. Using immunoSEQ multiplex PCR, the repertoire was profiled, and TCRdb retains in-frame clones only, with some absent. The data hold more than 150,000 clones, with 80% to 85% observed a single time. The TCR comes from a young woman in good health and CMV-seropositive. Sample: PBMCs.

CDR3 protein: CSASNPSEWYF. In DNA form, the CDR3 reads TGCAGTGCTAGTAATCCTAGCGAGTGGTATTTT. This chain joins TRBV20-1 and TRBJ2-3; perhaps TRBD2 as D (6 bases). Germline V gene data show CDR1 as DFQATT and CDR2 as SNEGSKA (reference sequence). Trimming removed 3 bases at V and 14 bases at J, with 15 bases between. This CDR3 contains 11 residues.